Shown below are 5 T cell receptor beta chains from a single sample sequenced in a study of cytotoxic CD8 clonotypes in ibrutinib-treated CLL. Libraries were prepared by immunoSEQ multiplex PCR; TCRdb keeps only in-frame clonotypes and omits some of them. This sample carries approximately 130,000 clones, 84% of them seen once, and the ten largest clones take roughly 3.3%. Sequencing used PBMCs, obtained after 24 months of ibrutinib treatment. Receptors originate from a human donor with chronic lymphocytic leukemia.

V usage is TRBV5-1 and J usage is TRBJ2-2; D is possibly TRBD1 or TRBD2 (5 bases each). Germline CDR1 is SGHRS and CDR2 is YFSETQ. With 4 bases removed from V and 0 bases from J, the gap between germline ends came to 10 bases. The CDR3 is 15 amino acids. CDR3 protein: CASSVGTANTGELFF. For the CDR3, the DNA is TGCGCCAGCAGCGTTGGGACCGCGAACACCGGGGAGCTGTTTTTT. The whole variable domain, remainder taken from reference TRBV5-1 and TRBJ2-2, is KAGVTQTPRYLIKTRGQQVTLSCSPISGHRSVSWYQQTPGQGLQFLFEYFSETQRNKGNFPGRFSGRQFSNSRSEMNVSTLELGDSALYLCASSVGTANTGELFFGEGSRLTVL.

The rearrangement joins TRBV2 to TRBJ2-3; 8 bases fit TRBD2. Trimming removed 7 bases from V and 1 base from J; junction bases left unmatched: 7. Germline-derived CDR1 and CDR2 are SNHLY and FYNNEI. The CDR3 sequence is 15 residues long. CDR3 protein: CASTGAGAGTDTQYF. CDR3 nucleotides: TGTGCCAGCACTGGAGCGGGGGCCGGCACAGATACGCAGTATTTT.

The CDR3 region is CSVVVERTSTDTQYF. As DNA, the CDR3 is TGCAGCGTTGTCGTCGAGCGGACTAGCACAGATACGCAGTATTTT. V is TRBV29-1 and J is TRBJ2-3, with a weak D call TRBD2 (5 bases). V was shortened by 4 bases and J by 0 bases, with 14 bases between the two germline ends. Germline V lookup: CDR1 SQVTM, CDR2 ANQGSEA. The CDR3 has 15 residues.

This clone was detected only once. The V and J genes are TRBV18 and TRBJ2-6; 7 nucleotides align to TRBD1. The germline gives CDR1 KGHSH, CDR2 LQKENI. V lost 2 bases and J lost 0; bases outside the gene matches: 7. The CDR3 runs to 18 residues. This CDR3 is CASSPIRTGLSGANVLTF. Written as DNA, the CDR3 is TGTGCCAGCTCACCAATCAGGACAGGACTCTCTGGGGCCAACGTCCTGACTTTC.

The rearrangement uses TRBV11-2 and TRBJ1-2, with TRBD1 identical over 9 bases. The germline V gene has CDR1 SGHAT and CDR2 FQNNGV. The CDR3 spans 15 residues. After removal of 5 bases from V and 3 bases from J, the junction contained 7 bases not matched to a gene. CDR3 amino acids: CASSRTGGSDYGYTF. The DNA of the CDR3 is TGTGCCAGCAGCCGCACAGGGGGCTCGGACTATGGCTACACCTTC.